This T cell receptor beta chain was recorded in a study of T cell responses to AZD1222 COVID-19 vaccine. This table comes from immunoSEQ multiplex PCR, and its TCRdb copy is limited to in-frame clones, with some not included. This table holds about 140,000 clones. As regards this clone: The target antigen is unknown.

Study results and limitations: In a largely white British group with more females than males, clonal diversity was possibly underestimated. Recipients of two AZD1222 doses showed rising Spike-specific TCR breadth and depth. Across spike, vaccine-associated CD4 TCRs were found, dominant at 160-218 and 743-854. Reportedly, nearly half of unique spike TCRs recognized epitopes outside B.1.351/B.1.1.7 mutations.

Sequencing was carried out using peripheral blood. This sequence originates from an adult in good health.

The CDR3 DNA follows: TGTGCCACCAGCAGAGGGTGGGGGGGGCAGCCCCAGCATTTT. It yields the protein CATSRGWGGQPQHF. The chain links TRBV15 to TRBJ1-5, with a tentative D call TRBD1 (5 bases). Germline values: CDR1 LNHNV, CDR2 YYDKDF (reference sequence). This CDR3 contains 14 residues. The V end lost 1 base, the J end lost 7 bases, and 11 bases lay between the germline ends. The whole variable domain, remainder taken from reference TRBV15 and TRBJ1-5, is DAMVIQNPRYQVTQFGKPVTLSCSQTLNHNVMYWYQQKSSQAPKLLFHYYDKDFNNEADTPDNFQSRRPNTSFCFLDIRSPGLGDTAMYLCATSRGWGGQPQHFGDGTRLSIL.